This T cell receptor (beta chain) was documented in a study of cytomegalovirus exposure and HLA in healthy donors. The wider study: Early released data had around 88 million unique TCRs, all coming from HLA-typed donors. Study conclusions and caveats: An analysis that was carried out later associated 15,000 to 20,000 TCR beta sequences with HLA alleles at 0.05 false discovery rate. In a later analysis, HLA-C alleles had the fewest associated TCRs, DRB1 alleles the most.

The PCR used 60 Vbeta and 13 Jbeta primers. Repertoires were generated with immunoSEQ multiplex PCR, while TCRdb's copy carries only in-frame clones and drops some. The sample has 65,000 to 90,000 clones; 79% are singletons. This CDR3 spans 11 amino acids. The V gene's germline CDR1 is MDHEN and CDR2 SYDVKM. Trimming took 3 bases from V and 5 from J, leaving 4 bases between them. A note on this clone: The antigen is not known.

The sequenced sample consisted of PBMCs. This chain uses TRBV28 with TRBJ2-5; D unclear. The sequence was obtained from a man under 40 in good health and CMV-seronegative. Written as DNA, the CDR3 is TGTGCCAGCAGTTTCCGGGAGACCCAGTACTTC. This gives the protein CASSFRETQYF. Combining the CDR3 with reference TRBV28 and TRBJ2-5 gives the whole variable domain DVKVTQSSRYLVKRTGEKVFLECVQDMDHENMFWYRQDPGLGLRLIYFSYDVKMKEKGDIPEGYSVSREKKERFSLILESASTNQTSMYLCASSFRETQYFGPGTRLLVL.